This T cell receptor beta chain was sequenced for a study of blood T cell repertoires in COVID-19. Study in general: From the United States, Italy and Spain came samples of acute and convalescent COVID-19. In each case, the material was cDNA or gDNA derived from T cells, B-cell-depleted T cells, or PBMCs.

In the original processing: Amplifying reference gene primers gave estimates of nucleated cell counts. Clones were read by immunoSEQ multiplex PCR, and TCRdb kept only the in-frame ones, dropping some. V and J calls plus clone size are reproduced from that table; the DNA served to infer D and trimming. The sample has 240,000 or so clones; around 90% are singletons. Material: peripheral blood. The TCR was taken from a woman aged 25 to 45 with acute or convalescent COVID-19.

The CDR3 nucleotides are TGTGCCAGTAGTATAGGTGCGTTGAGAGCAACTAATGAAAAACTGTTTTTT. Translation gives CASSIGALRATNEKLFF. The chain couples TRBV19 to TRBJ1-4; no clear D gene. The germline CDR1 and CDR2 sequences are LNHDA and SQIVND (reference sequence). The CDR3 has 17 residues. The V end was cut by 1 base, the J end by 0 bases, with 12 bases between.